The subject of this entry is one TCR beta chain. What antigen it recognizes has not been identified. No much larger clone exists at a distance of one base, and base qualities are not known. This sample is part of a study of blood T cell repertoires in COVID-19 (dated by TCRdb to between 2020 and 2021). For the wider study: The collaborator samples originated in the United States, Italy and Spain and spanned the acute and convalescent phases of COVID-19. The material from the prospective study consisted of cDNA or gDNA derived from T cells, B-cell-depleted T cells, or PBMCs. The dataset comprised deeply sampled blood TCRbeta repertoires from subjects exposed to, actively infected with, or recovered from COVID-19. A freely available public database, intended as a resource for researchers studying the immune response to SARS-CoV-2, is where the repertoires were released. Samples came from the ongoing ImmuneRACE study (first 160 participants) plus 1,254 subjects from 6 global collaborators. The sample metadata nearly always contained a de-identified subject ID, COVID-19 status, age in years and sex. Where available, HLA class I and class II types were obtained from metadata supplied by the sample provider rather than from assay-based typing.

Germline trimming: 0 bases from V, 3 bases from J; junction bases outside gene matches: 6. There are 16 amino acids in the CDR3, from cysteine to phenylalanine inclusive. The CDR3 DNA has 48 bases and is translated from base 1. The germline V gene yields SGHRS for CDR1 and YFSETQ for CDR2. Overall study results and their limits: How much clinical and demographic metadata was included differed by source and by participant, and the metadata was provided uncurated.

Another Seattle source contributed samples from volunteer blood donors who had recovered from COVID-19. Whole blood was collected in K2EDTA tubes by collaborating institutions according to the institutions' own protocols. For TCRbeta analysis, collaborators shipped samples as frozen whole blood, isolated PBMCs, or DNA extracted from either of those sample types. The immunoSEQ Assay, a bias-controlled multiplex PCR, was used to amplify TCRbeta CDR3 regions from genomic DNA. The study's processing was this. Nucleated cell counts per sample were estimated from amplification of reference gene primers within the assay. To quantify the absolute abundance of each unique TCRbeta CDR3 rearrangement, sequence reads were collapsed and filtered. Productive Simpson clonality was computed per sample as the square root of Simpson's diversity index over productive rearrangements. TCRdb carries this immuneACCESS record with in-frame sequences only. Its versions omit some clonotypes, under half of them owing to an unresolved V gene in the studies checked, with the rest unexplained. For V, J and clone size, that table is used; D and trimming come from the DNA. This sample holds 250,000 or so clones; over 70% were observed only once. The top ten hold less than 1.6% of the sample.

The sequence was obtained from a woman between 35 and 50 years old who had recovered from COVID-19. This chain joins TRBV5-1 to TRBJ1-2, with 9 central nucleotides matching TRBD1. Sample: peripheral blood. The sequence in DNA is TGCGCCAGCAGCTTGGCGGGACAGGGAAGCGACTATGGCTACACCTTC. The translation is CASSLAGQGSDYGYTF.